These 22 T cell receptor beta chains were all obtained from the same sample, sequenced in a study of T-cell reconstitution after alpha-beta-depleted transplantation in children (dated by TCRdb to about 2016). The method behind the library was PCR. This sample was sequenced with an Illumina HiSeq 2500. TCR libraries were prepared with molecular barcoding, using unique molecular identifiers to normalize TCRbeta repertoire quantification. TCRdb took the public reads, trimmed them with fastp at Q25, ran MiXCR for clone calling and kept in-frame beta chains. Rows are unified per CDR3 protein, each entry keeping the most common DNA and genes. The sample table contains some 550,000 distinct CDR3 sequences; only one count was recorded for 15% to 20% of them. The biggest ten clones account for around 3.3% of the sample. The material was PBMCs from the stem cell graft donor, obtained from the stem cell graft. These receptors were obtained from a human donor who donated a stem cell graft to a child with acute lymphoblastic leukemia.

This chain links TRBV5-5 with TRBJ1-3, with D possibly being TRBD1 (5 bases). Per germline, CDR1 SGHKS and CDR2 YYEKEE (reference sequence). The V gene lost 2 bases and the J gene lost 0 bases, with 15 bases spanning the gap. This CDR3 has 17 amino acids. CDR3 nucleotides: TGTGCCAGCAGCTTCGGCCCCATCCAGGGCTCTGGAAACACCATATATTTT. It specifies CASSFGPIQGSGNTIYF. The whole variable domain, filled in from reference TRBV5-5 and TRBJ1-3, reads DAGVTQSPTHLIKTRGQQVTLRCSPISGHKSVSWYQQVLGQGPQFIFQYYEKEERGRGNFPDRFSARQFPNYSSELNVNALLLGDSALYLCASSFGPIQGSGNTIYFGEGSWLTVV.

The chain joins TRBV29-1 to TRBJ2-3; TRBD2 agrees at 7 bases. Germline V gene data show CDR1 as SQVTM and CDR2 as ANQGSEA. The V gene end was trimmed by 4 bases and the J gene end by 4 bases; junction bases not matched to a gene: 8. CDR3 length: 14 amino acids. The CDR3 loop reads CSVVAGASPDTQYF. For the CDR3, the DNA is TGCAGCGTTGTGGCGGGAGCTAGCCCAGATACGCAGTATTTT.

This clonotype was found a few times. The CDR3 reads CSARPDRGYYNEQFF. Here the CDR3 DNA reads TGCAGTGCTCGGCCCGACAGGGGGTATTACAATGAGCAGTTCTTC. The gene calls are TRBV20-1 and TRBJ2-1; 9 bases line up with TRBD1. This CDR3 comprises 15 residues. The ends lost 5 bases at V and 4 bases at J; junction bases unmatched: 9. The V gene's germline CDR1 is DFQATT and CDR2 SNEGSKA (reference sequence).

This clonotype was observed a handful of times. J is TRBJ2-1 and V is TRBV21-1; TRBD2 is the table's D call and was not checked against the DNA. TRBV21-1 is described as a pseudogene. CDR3 length equals 19 residues. In DNA, the CDR3 is TGTGCCAGCAGCCCCCCCCGAGTAAGGCTAGCGGGCCCCTACAATGAGCAGTTCTTC. The encoded protein is CASSPPRVRLAGPYNEQFF.

This clonotype has more than one count but fewer than ten. The chain links TRBV5-5 to TRBJ1-4; tentative D call: TRBD1 (6 bases). CDR3 size: 16 residues. V was clipped by 4 bases and J by 8 bases, with 21 bases between them. Germline V gives CDR1 SGHKS, CDR2 YYEKEE (reference sequence). CDR3 protein: CASSASGVGGREKLFF. CDR3 DNA: TGTGCCAGCAGCGCCTCGGGGGTTGGGGGGCGCGAAAAACTGTTTTTT. The full variable domain, its missing parts supplied by reference TRBV5-5 and TRBJ1-4, is DAGVTQSPTHLIKTRGQQVTLRCSPISGHKSVSWYQQVLGQGPQFIFQYYEKEERGRGNFPDRFSARQFPNYSSELNVNALLLGDSALYLCASSASGVGGREKLFFGSGTQLSVL.

This chain links TRBV20-1 with TRBJ2-2; 8 bases are a match to TRBD2. This CDR3 contains 14 residues. Germline trimming cut 6 bases from V and 3 bases from J; bases unmatched to any gene: 6. The germline V gene has CDR1 DFQATT and CDR2 SNEGSKA (reference sequence). For the CDR3, the DNA is TGCAGTGCCAGCTCGGGAGGGTACACCGGGGAGCTGTTTTTT. It translates to CSASSGGYTGELFF.

The chain recombines TRBV29-1 with TRBJ2-7; 12 bases are a match to TRBD1. The CDR3 has 16 residues. Losses at the gene ends were 1 base for V and 5 bases for J; bases not matched to a gene: 9. From germline, CDR1 is SQVTM and CDR2 ANQGSEA. In DNA form, the CDR3 reads TGCAGCGTTGAAGGGACCCGGGGGGACAGGGGGCACGAGCAGTACTTC. It yields the protein CSVEGTRGDRGHEQYF.

The chain uses TRBV18 and TRBJ1-1; D is ambiguous. V was clipped by 3 bases and J by 1 base, with 15 bases between them. Germline CDR1 and CDR2: KGHSH and LQKENI. The length of the CDR3 is 16 residues. CDR3 amino acids: CASSPVLTNQNTEAFF. The CDR3 DNA follows: TGTGCCAGCTCACCTGTTCTAACTAATCAGAACACTGAAGCTTTCTTT.

The chain links TRBV25-1 to TRBJ2-1; a weak D match, TRBD1 (6 bases). Germline CDR1 and CDR2: MGHDK and SYGVNS. V lost 5 bases and J lost 6, with 11 bases in between. The CDR3 has 13 amino acids. In DNA, the CDR3 is TGTGCCAGCAGTCAGGGGCAGGCCAATGAGCAGTTCTTC. Its translation is CASSQGQANEQFF.

The sample holds a few counts of this clonotype. The chain's CDR3 is CASSLRTSRDTQYF. The CDR3, as DNA: TGCGCCAGCAGCCTCCGGACTTCCCGGGATACGCAGTATTTT. The J gene is TRBJ2-3, the V gene TRBV4-1; TRBD2 might be the D (5 bases). The CDR3 has 14 residues. V lost 4 bases and J 6 bases, leaving 14 bases between the germline ends. The V gene's germline CDR1 is MGHRA and CDR2 YSYEKL.

This chain joins TRBV28 and TRBJ2-1; TRBD2 matches 10 bases. The germline gives CDR1 MDHEN, CDR2 SYDVKM. The V segment lost 8 bases and the J segment 8 bases; nucleotides outside the gene matches: 9. The CDR3 spans 14 residues. CDR3 protein: CASWASGSLDEQFF. CDR3 coding DNA: TGTGCCAGCTGGGCTAGCGGGAGTCTCGATGAGCAGTTCTTC. The variable domain in full, completed from reference TRBV28 and TRBJ2-1, reads DVKVTQSSRYLVKRTGEKVFLECVQDMDHENMFWYRQDPGLGLRLIYFSYDVKMKEKGDIPEGYSVSREKKERFSLILESASTNQTSMYLCASWASGSLDEQFFGPGTRLTVL.

With regard to this clonotype: Compared with germline, one end of the junction differs, possibly owing to a read error. The J gene is TRBJ2-1, the V gene TRBV20-1; 10 nucleotides line up with TRBD2. Germline assignment: CDR1 DFQATT and CDR2 SNEGSKA (reference sequence). The CDR3 loop spans 15 amino acids. The CDR3 coding sequence is TGCTGTGCTTCCCCTAGCGGGAGAACCTACAATGAGCAGTTCTTC. It codes for CCASPSGRTYNEQFF.

This clonotype was observed a handful of times. The chain joins TRBV20-1 to TRBJ2-1; 16 bases are shared with TRBD2. V gave up 5 bases and J gave up 8 bases; unmatched junction bases: 6. Germline V CDR1 and CDR2: DFQATT, SNEGSKA (reference sequence). The CDR3 is made up of 15 amino acids. The CDR3 region is CSAAGTSGRVDEQFF. DNA for the CDR3: TGCAGTGCTGCCGGGACTAGCGGGAGGGTCGATGAGCAGTTCTTC.

This clonotype was seen a handful of times. V is TRBV20-1 and J is TRBJ2-5; TRBD2 matches at 11 bases. Germline V gives CDR1 DFQATT, CDR2 SNEGSKA (reference sequence). The J segment lost 3 bases and the V segment lost 0 bases, leaving 9 bases of the junction unmatched. This CDR3 is built from 17 residues. The CDR3 coding sequence is TGCAGTGCTAGAGATGAAGGGGCTAGCGGGAGGAAAGAGACCCAGTACTTC. Its protein is CSARDEGASGRKETQYF.

Comments on this clonotype: A read error may explain this, as a much larger clone is one base away. This CDR3 reads CTSRASGIHTGELFF. Written as DNA, the CDR3 is TGTACCAGCAGGGCTAGCGGAATTCACACCGGGGAGCTGTTTTTT. The genes are TRBV6-2 or TRBV6-3 and TRBJ2-2; TRBD2 agrees at 7 bases. CDR1 and CDR2 from the germline V gene are MNHEY and SVGEGT. This CDR3 is 15 amino acids long.

This clonotype was seen more than once but under ten times. The chain has TRBV7-9 and TRBJ1-2; D possibly corresponds to TRBD1 (5 bases). The V gene's germline CDR1 is SEHNR and CDR2 FQNEAQ (reference sequence). The CDR3 runs to 12 residues. V dropped 5 bases and J dropped 4 bases, with 8 bases sitting between them. For the CDR3, the DNA is TGTGCCAGCAGCGGGGACTTCTATGGCTACACCTTC. It encodes CASSGDFYGYTF.

This clonotype has more than one count but fewer than ten. V is TRBV9 and J is TRBJ2-3, with TRBD2 as a possible D gene (5 bases). Trimming left V 3 bases short and J 7 bases short, with 21 bases between. Germline CDR1 reads SGDLS; CDR2 reads YYNGEE. This CDR3 has 16 amino acids. The DNA for the CDR3 is TGTGCCAGCAGCGCCTTGACCGTATCGGAGGTGAATACGCAGTATTTT. It encodes CASSALTVSEVNTQYF.

This clonotype appeared many times. The V call is TRBV5-6, the J call TRBJ2-3; D might be TRBD1 (5 bases). Germline V gene lookup returns CDR1 SGHDT and CDR2 YYEEEE. The CDR3 totals 15 residues. V lost 4 bases and J lost 4, with 16 bases in between. For the CDR3, the DNA is TGTGCCAGCAGCACAGGACCCCCCCGGGCAGATACGCAGTATTTT. This codes for CASSTGPPRADTQYF.

V gene TRBV5-1 combines with J gene TRBJ2-6; D possibly corresponds to TRBD1 (5 bases). The CDR3 is 17 residues long. V lost 5 bases, J lost 2 bases, and 17 bases lay in between. Germline V gives CDR1 SGHRS, CDR2 YFSETQ. The CDR3 nucleotides are TGCGCCAGCAGACAGAACCCCTCAGGGACTGGGGCCAACGTCCTGACTTTC. Protein product: CASRQNPSGTGANVLTF.

This sequence joins TRBV10-1 and TRBJ2-1; 9 bases fit TRBD2. V dropped 2 bases and J dropped 9; count of bases not matched to a gene: 5. Germline values: CDR1 WNHNN, CDR2 SYGVQD (reference sequence). There are 14 residues in the CDR3. The CDR3 is CASSEAGGPGEQFF. The DNA of the CDR3 is TGCGCCAGCAGTGAGGCGGGAGGGCCTGGTGAGCAGTTCTTC.

The chain has TRBV29-1 and TRBJ2-7; 10 bases align to TRBD2. The CDR3 is 16 residues long. The germline CDR1 and CDR2 sequences are SQVTM and ANQGSEA. V was pared by 6 bases and J by 5 bases, with 16 bases of the junction left unmatched. The DNA for the CDR3 is TGCAGCGTCGTCCCCCGGCTAGCGGGAGTCCCCAACGAGCAGTACTTC. Protein sequence: CSVVPRLAGVPNEQYF.

The chain employs TRBV3-1 and TRBJ2-7, with D tentatively TRBD2 (6 bases). Germline V gene lookup returns CDR1 LGHDT and CDR2 YNNKEL (reference sequence). The CDR3 covers 14 residues. Trimming took off 3 bases at V and 5 bases at J, with 14 bases between the two ends. The DNA for the CDR3 is TGTGCCAGCAGCCACCCAGGGACTGGCGACGAGCAGTACTTC. It codes for CASSHPGTGDEQYF.